One T cell receptor beta chain is described in this entry. The RNA, about 0.5 to 1 ug, was put through reverse transcription using random hexamers. TCRdb called the immunoSEQ multiplex PCR reads again in MiXCR, with one record for every CDR3 protein. The data contain about 180,000 distinct CDR3 sequences, roughly 94% of them seen just once; the ten biggest clones take up 0.099%. The CDR3 totals 15 residues. V lost 1 base and J 1 base, leaving 8 bases between the germline ends. Per germline, CDR1 SGHRS and CDR2 YFSETQ. This sample stems from a study of CD8 T cells in Susac syndrome. Across the study: Patients with Susac syndrome, at blood draw, were therapy-naive, on corticosteroids, or on intravenous immunoglobulin alone.

This chain links TRBV5-1 with TRBJ2-2, with D tentatively TRBD1 (6 bases). The sequence derives from a human donor with Susac syndrome. Sequencing input: CD4+ T cells from PBMCs. CDR3 amino acids: CASSLRTENTGELFF. The CDR3 nucleotides read TGCGCCAGCAGCTTGAGGACAGAGAACACCGGGGAGCTGTTTTTT.